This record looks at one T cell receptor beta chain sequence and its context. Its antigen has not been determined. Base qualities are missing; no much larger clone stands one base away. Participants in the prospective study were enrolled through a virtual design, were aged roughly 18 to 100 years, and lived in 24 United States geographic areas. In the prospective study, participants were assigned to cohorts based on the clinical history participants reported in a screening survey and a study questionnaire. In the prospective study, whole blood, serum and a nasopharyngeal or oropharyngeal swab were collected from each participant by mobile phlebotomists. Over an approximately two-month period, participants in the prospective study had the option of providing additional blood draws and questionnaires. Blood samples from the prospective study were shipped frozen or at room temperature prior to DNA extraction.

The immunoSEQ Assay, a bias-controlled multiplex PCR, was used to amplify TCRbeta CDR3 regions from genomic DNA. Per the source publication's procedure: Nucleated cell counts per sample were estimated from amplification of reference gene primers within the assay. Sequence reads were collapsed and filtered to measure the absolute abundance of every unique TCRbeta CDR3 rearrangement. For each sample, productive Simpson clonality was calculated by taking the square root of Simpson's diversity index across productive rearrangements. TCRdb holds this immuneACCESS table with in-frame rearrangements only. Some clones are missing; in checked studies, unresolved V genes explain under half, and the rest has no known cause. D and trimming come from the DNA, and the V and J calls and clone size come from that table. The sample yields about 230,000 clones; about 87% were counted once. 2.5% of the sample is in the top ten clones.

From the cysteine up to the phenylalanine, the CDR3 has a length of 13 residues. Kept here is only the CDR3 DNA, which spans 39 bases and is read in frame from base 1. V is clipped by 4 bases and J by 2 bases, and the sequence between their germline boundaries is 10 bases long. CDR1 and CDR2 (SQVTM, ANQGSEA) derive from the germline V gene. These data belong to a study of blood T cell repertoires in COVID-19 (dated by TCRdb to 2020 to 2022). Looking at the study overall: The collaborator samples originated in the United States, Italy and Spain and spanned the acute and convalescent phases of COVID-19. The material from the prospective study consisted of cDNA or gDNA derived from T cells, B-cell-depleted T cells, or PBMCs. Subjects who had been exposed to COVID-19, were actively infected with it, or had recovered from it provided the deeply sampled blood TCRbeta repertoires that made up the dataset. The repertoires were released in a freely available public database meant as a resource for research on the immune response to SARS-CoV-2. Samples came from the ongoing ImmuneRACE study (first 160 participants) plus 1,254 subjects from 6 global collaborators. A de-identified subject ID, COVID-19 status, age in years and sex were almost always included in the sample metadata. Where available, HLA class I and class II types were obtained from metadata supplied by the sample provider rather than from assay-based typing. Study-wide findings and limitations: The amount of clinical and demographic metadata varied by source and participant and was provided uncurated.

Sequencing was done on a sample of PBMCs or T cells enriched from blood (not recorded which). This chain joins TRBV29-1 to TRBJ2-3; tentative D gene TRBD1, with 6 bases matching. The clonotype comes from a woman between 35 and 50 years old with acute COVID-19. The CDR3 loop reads CSVATGVTDTQYF. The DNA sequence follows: TGCAGCGTTGCGACAGGCGTCACAGATACGCAGTATTTT.